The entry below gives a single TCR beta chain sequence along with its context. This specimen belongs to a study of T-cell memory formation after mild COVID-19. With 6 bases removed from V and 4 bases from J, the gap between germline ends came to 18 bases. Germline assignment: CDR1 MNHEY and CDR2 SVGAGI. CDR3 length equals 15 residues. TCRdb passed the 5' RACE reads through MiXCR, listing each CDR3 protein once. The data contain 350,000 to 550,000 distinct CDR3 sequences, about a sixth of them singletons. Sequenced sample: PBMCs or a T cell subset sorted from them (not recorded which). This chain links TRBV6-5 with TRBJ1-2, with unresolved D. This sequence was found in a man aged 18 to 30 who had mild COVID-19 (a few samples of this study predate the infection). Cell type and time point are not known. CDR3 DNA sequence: TGTGCCAGCAGAGAACTGGGCGAGAACCTCTATGGCTACACCTTC. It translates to CASRELGENLYGYTF.